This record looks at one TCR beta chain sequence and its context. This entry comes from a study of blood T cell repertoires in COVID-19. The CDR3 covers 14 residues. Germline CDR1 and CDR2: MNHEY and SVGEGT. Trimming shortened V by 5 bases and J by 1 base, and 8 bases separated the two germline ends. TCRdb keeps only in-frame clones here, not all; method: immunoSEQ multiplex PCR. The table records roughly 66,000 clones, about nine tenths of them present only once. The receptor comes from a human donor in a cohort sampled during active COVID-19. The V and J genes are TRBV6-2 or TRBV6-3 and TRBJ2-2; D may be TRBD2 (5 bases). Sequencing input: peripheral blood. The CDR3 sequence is CASSLALNTGELFF. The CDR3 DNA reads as TGTGCCAGCAGTCTAGCCCTGAACACCGGGGAGCTGTTTTTT.